The next 11 T cell receptor beta chains were all read from a single sample in a study of shared clonotypes between healthy human individuals. Measured with immunoSEQ multiplex PCR; TCRdb has only the in-frame clones, and not every one. The sample gives about a million clones, around 77% of which show up once; about 0.89% is in the top ten. The specimen was memory CD4+ T cells from PBMCs. Subset indicated: CD45RA-negative fraction. These TCRs come from a man between 18 and 35 years old in good health. Some clones in this sample may be carry-over from other donors' samples.

J is TRBJ2-4 and V is TRBV19, with D perhaps given as TRBD1 or TRBD2 (5 bases each). The CDR3 has 15 residues. Trimming stripped 8 bases from V and 7 bases from J, with 21 bases between. Germline lookup yields CDR1 LNHDA and CDR2 SQIVND (reference sequence). CDR3 region: CASSTLGVGFNIQYF. The CDR3 bases are TGTGCCAGTTCTACGTTGGGGGTAGGGTTTAACATTCAGTACTTC.

This clone turned up a few times. The chain couples TRBV15 to TRBJ2-5; D may be TRBD2 (6 bases). V was pared by 2 bases and J by 5 bases, with 18 bases between. This CDR3 is 16 amino acids long. Germline assignment: CDR1 LNHNV and CDR2 YYDKDF (reference sequence). CDR3 bases: TGTGCCACCAGCAGATGGGGGGACCCGGACGGGGAGACCCAGTACTTC. This codes for CATSRWGDPDGETQYF.

About this clone: Other nucleotide sequences from this sample produce the same CDR3. The J gene is TRBJ2-2, the V gene TRBV11-2; D is uncertain. V lost 2 bases to trimming and J lost 7 bases, with 8 bases between them. This CDR3 comprises 13 residues. Germline CDR1 SGHAT, CDR2 FQNNGV. CDR3 amino acids: CASSLRVGGELFF. The CDR3 region has the DNA TGTGCCAGCAGCTTACGGGTTGGCGGGGAGCTGTTTTTT.

V is TRBV6-6 and J is TRBJ2-7; D is unresolved. The CDR3 totals 12 residues. Trimming stripped 5 bases from V and 6 bases from J, with 11 bases between. Germline CDR1 reads MNHNY; CDR2 reads SVGAGI (reference sequence). The CDR3 region is CASSPYKVEQYF. CDR3 nucleotides: TGTGCCAGCAGTCCGTACAAGGTCGAGCAGTACTTC.

The CDR3 protein is CASSPNLADTQYF. CDR3 in DNA: TGTGCCAGTAGTCCAAACTTGGCGGATACGCAGTATTTT. V is TRBV19 and J is TRBJ2-3, with D uncertain. With 5 bases removed from V and 6 bases from J, the gap between germline ends came to 12 bases. The CDR3 is made up of 13 amino acids. Per germline, CDR1 LNHDA and CDR2 SQIVND (reference sequence).

In its sample, this clone was seen once. This chain links TRBV4-3 with TRBJ1-6; TRBD1 is a possible D gene (5 bases). V gave up 1 base and J gave up 17 bases, with 15 bases separating them. The CDR3 spans 13 residues. From germline, CDR1 is LGHNA and CDR2 YSLEER. CDR3 sequence reads: CASSQVGGNDVHF. The DNA for the CDR3 is TGCGCCAGCAGCCAAGTCGGGGGTAACGATGTCCACTTT.

The CDR3 sequence is CASSSAETQYF. The CDR3 DNA is TGTGCCAGCAGCTCGGCAGAGACCCAGTACTTC. The V gene is TRBV11-2, the J gene TRBJ2-5, with D unclear. In germline, CDR1 is SGHAT, CDR2 FQNNGV. V shed 4 bases and J shed 4 bases, with 4 bases lying between them. The CDR3 loop spans 11 amino acids. Drawing the rest from reference TRBV11-2 and TRBJ2-5, the complete variable domain is EAGVAQSPRYKIIEKRQSVAFWCNPISGHATLYWYQQILGQGPKLLIQFQNNGVVDDSQLPKDRFSAERLKGVDSTLKIQPAKLEDSAVYLCASSSAETQYFGPGTRLLVL.

The rearrangement joins TRBV15 to TRBJ2-3; D might be TRBD2 (6 bases). This CDR3 is built from 15 residues. The V gene lost 5 bases and the J gene lost 4 bases, with 16 bases spanning the gap. Looked up from germline, CDR1 is LNHNV and CDR2 is YYDKDF (reference sequence). DNA of the CDR3: TGTGCCACCAGCGGGGGACTTAAGGGTGCAGATACGCAGTATTTT. Translated: CATSGGLKGADTQYF.

Remarks on this clone: A much larger clonotype is one base distant, so this may be a read error. The V call is TRBV6-5, the J call TRBJ2-5; TRBD2 aligns across 14 bases. The CDR3 runs to 15 residues. The germline V gene has CDR1 MNHEY and CDR2 SVGAGI. The ends lost 6 bases at V and 4 bases at J; junction bases unmatched: 4. CDR3 region: CASSPGTSGRETQYF. The CDR3 DNA is TGTGCCAGCAGCCCCGGGACTAGCGGGAGAGAGACCCAGTACTTC.

This sequence joins TRBV14 and TRBJ2-5; no clear D. With 0 bases removed from V and 1 base from J, the gap between germline ends came to 9 bases. CDR3 size: 15 residues. Looked up from germline, CDR1 is SGHDN and CDR2 is FVKESK. CDR3 in DNA: TGTGCCAGCAGCCAAGATCGGGCTCGCCAAGAGACCCAGTACTTC. Its protein is CASSQDRARQETQYF. The whole variable domain, remainder taken from reference TRBV14 and TRBJ2-5, is EAGVTQFPSHSVIEKGQTVTLRCDPISGHDNLYWYRRVMGKEIKFLLHFVKESKQDESGMPNNRFLAERTGGTYSTLKVQPAELEDSGVYFCASSQDRARQETQYFGPGTRLLVL.

On this clone: The conserved phenylalanine or tryptophan normally closing the CDR3 is absent here, so this likely arose from a read error. The chain is built from TRBV6-1 and TRBJ2-7, with TRBD2 identical over 12 bases. CDR1 and CDR2 (germline): MNHNS, SASEGT. The V and J ends lost 4 bases and 6 bases, in that order; junction bases with no gene match: 7. The CDR3 spans 15 residues. CDR3 residues: CASSARLAGDGEQYL. DNA of the CDR3: TGTGCCAGCAGTGCCCGACTAGCGGGAGACGGCGAGCAGTACCTC.